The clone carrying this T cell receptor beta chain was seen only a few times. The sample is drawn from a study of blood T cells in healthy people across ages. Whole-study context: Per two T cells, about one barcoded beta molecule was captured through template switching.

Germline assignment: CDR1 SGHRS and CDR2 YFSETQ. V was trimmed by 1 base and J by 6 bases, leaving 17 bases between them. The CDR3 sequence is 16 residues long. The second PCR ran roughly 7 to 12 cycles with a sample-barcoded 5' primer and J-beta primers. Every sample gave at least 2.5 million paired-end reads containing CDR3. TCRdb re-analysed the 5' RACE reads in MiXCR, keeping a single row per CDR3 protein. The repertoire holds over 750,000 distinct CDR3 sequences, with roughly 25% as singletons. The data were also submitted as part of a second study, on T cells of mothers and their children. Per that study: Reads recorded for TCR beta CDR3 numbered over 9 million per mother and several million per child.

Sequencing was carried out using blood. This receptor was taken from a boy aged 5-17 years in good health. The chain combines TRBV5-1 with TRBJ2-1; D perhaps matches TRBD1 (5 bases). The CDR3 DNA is TGCGCCAGCAGCTTGTTAATCGGCAGGGTGGGCAATGAGCAGTTCTTC. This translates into CASSLLIGRVGNEQFF.